The next 30 T cell receptor beta chains were all read from a single sample in a study of beta chain features in type 1 diabetes. Points from the study as a whole: Type 1 diabetes patients had TCRB CDR3s that were shorter (moderately but significantly so) in all four CD4+ subsets.

These receptors are not linked to any known antigen. Reverse transcribing all isolated RNA meant expressed TCRB transcripts were sequenced. Produced via immunoSEQ multiplex PCR; TCRdb's table is partial and in-frame only. The sample consists of around 130,000 clones, 9% of them appearing once. Material for sequencing was central memory CD4+ T cells from blood. Source of these receptors: a man aged 25-45 years with type 1 diabetes.

This chain joins TRBV27 and TRBJ1-6; D perhaps matches TRBD1 (5 bases). The CDR3 totals 13 residues. The V and J ends lost 4 bases and 8 bases respectively, with 9 bases between them. Germline lookup yields CDR1 MNHEY and CDR2 SMNVEV (reference sequence). The CDR3 loop reads CASSYGRDSPLHF. The CDR3 DNA sequence: TGTGCCAGCAGTTACGGCAGGGATTCACCCCTCCACTTT.

This clone was observed a handful of times. The chain joins TRBV9 to TRBJ2-7; 7 bases are a match to TRBD2. The CDR3 is 16 amino acids. Germline CDR1 SGDLS, CDR2 YYNGEE. The junction had 6 bases not matched to a gene; V was cut back by 0 bases and J by 0 bases. CDR3 protein: CASSVAKAGASYEQYF. For the CDR3, the DNA is TGTGCCAGCAGCGTAGCTAAGGCGGGAGCCTCCTACGAGCAGTACTTC.

The chain uses TRBV7-2 and TRBJ2-4; possibly TRBD2 for D (6 bases). The CDR3 has 17 amino acids. V was pared by 1 base and J by 0 bases, with 13 bases between. Germline V gene data show CDR1 as SGHTA and CDR2 as FQGNSA. CDR3 coding DNA: TGTGCCAGCAGCTTAGTCGCGGGGCGCCTAGCCAAAAACATTCAGTACTTC. Protein product: CASSLVAGRLAKNIQYF.

A few counts support this clone. This chain joins TRBV29-1 and TRBJ2-7; TRBD1 is a possible D gene (6 bases). Deletions cut 4 bases from V and 0 bases from J, with 10 bases between. The CDR3 runs to 13 residues. CDR1 is SQVTM and CDR2 is ANQGSEA in the germline V gene. CDR3 sequence: CSVVLQGSYEQYF. The CDR3 DNA follows: TGCAGCGTTGTTTTACAGGGCTCCTACGAGCAGTACTTC.

This clone appeared a few times. J is TRBJ2-7 and V is TRBV28; the D is unclear. The ends were cut back, 8 bases at V and 2 bases at J, with 7 bases in the middle. From germline, CDR1 is MDHEN and CDR2 SYDVKM. CDR3 length: 11 amino acids. The CDR3 region has the DNA TGTGCCAGCGCGGTAACCTACGAGCAGTACTTC. Translation gives CASAVTYEQYF.

The J gene is TRBJ2-7, the V gene TRBV5-4; 7 bases are shared with TRBD2. Unmatched junction bases numbered 11, after V lost 1 base and J lost 7 bases. The CDR3 is 15 residues long. From germline, CDR1 is SGHNT and CDR2 YYREEE (reference sequence). This CDR3 is CASSLLGGKPSEQYF. The CDR3 coding sequence is TGTGCCAGCAGCTTGTTGGGAGGGAAACCCTCTGAGCAGTACTTC.

This clone was seen a handful of times. The CDR3 reads CASSSERGTQETQYF. CDR3 bases: TGTGCCAGCAGCTCAGAGCGGGGGACTCAAGAGACCCAGTACTTC. The V gene is TRBV5-4, the J gene TRBJ2-5, with TRBD2 identical over 8 bases. CDR1 SGHNT and CDR2 YYREEE come from the germline V gene (reference sequence). The CDR3 consists of 15 residues. The J segment lost 2 bases and the V segment lost 3 bases, leaving 6 bases of the junction unmatched.

This clone was counted a few times. This CDR3 reads CASSLGPSYTF. CDR3 DNA sequence: TGTGCCAGCAGCTTAGGCCCCTCCTACACCTTC. The V and J genes are TRBV7-3 and TRBJ1-2, with D hard to call. Germline lookup yields CDR1 SGHTA and CDR2 FQGTGA. Trimming left V 2 bases short and J 10 bases short, with 8 bases between. This CDR3 region has 11 residues.

In its sample, this clone was seen a few times. This sequence joins TRBV5-1 and TRBJ1-6, with D perhaps matching TRBD1 (6 bases). The CDR3 spans 13 residues. The V end was cut by 3 bases, the J end by 10 bases, with 11 bases between. Germline V CDR1 and CDR2: SGHRS, YFSETQ. The CDR3 DNA reads TGCGCCAGCAGCTATTCAGGGGTGTCACCCCTCCACTTT. Amino acids: CASSYSGVSPLHF.

This clone was seen only a few times. The chain carries TRBV6-5 and TRBJ1-2; a possible D gene is TRBD1 (6 bases). Germline lookup yields CDR1 MNHEY and CDR2 SVGAGI. The CDR3 is 15 residues long. V was shortened by 2 bases and J by 2 bases, with 12 bases between the two germline ends. The CDR3 reads CASSYAIQGNYGYTF. Here the CDR3 DNA reads TGTGCCAGCAGTTACGCGATACAGGGAAACTATGGCTACACCTTC.

The chain couples TRBV5-4 to TRBJ2-1; D not certain. The CDR3 has 12 residues. The V end was cut by 4 bases, the J end by 5 bases, with 7 bases between. The V gene's germline CDR1 is SGHNT and CDR2 YYREEE (reference sequence). The CDR3 nucleotides are TGTGCCAGCAGCCTAGATAACAATGAGCAGTTCTTC. This codes for CASSLDNNEQFF.

This chain uses TRBV11-1 with TRBJ2-7; 7 bases line up with TRBD1. CDR1 is SGHAT, CDR2 FQDESV, per germline (reference sequence). V trimming: 4 bases; J trimming: 2 bases; junction bases outside the gene matches: 5. There are 14 residues in the CDR3. For the CDR3, the DNA is TGTGCCAGCAGCTCCACCGGGACAGCCTACGAGCAGTACTTC. Residues: CASSSTGTAYEQYF.

This clone appeared a few times. The rearrangement uses TRBV28 and TRBJ1-2, with 9 bases aligning to TRBD1. Per germline, CDR1 MDHEN and CDR2 SYDVKM. This CDR3 has 14 residues. J gave up 2 bases and V 5 bases, and 3 bases lay outside the gene matches. CDR3 DNA sequence: TGTGCCAGCAGTCAAACAGGGGGCAACTATGGCTACACCTTC. Translating gives CASSQTGGNYGYTF.

Only a few counts were recorded for this clone. The gene calls are TRBV19 and TRBJ2-7; perhaps TRBD2 as D (6 bases). The CDR3 is 15 residues long. Trimming stripped 1 base from V and 0 bases from J, with 10 bases between. Germline V gives CDR1 LNHDA, CDR2 SQIVND (reference sequence). The DNA for the CDR3 is TGTGCCAGTAGTATAGGCGGGGCGCACTCCTACGAGCAGTACTTC. The encoded protein is CASSIGGAHSYEQYF.

This clone has just a few counts. The genes are TRBV4-3 and TRBJ1-3; TRBD1 aligns across 8 bases. With 2 bases clipped from V and 0 bases from J, the junction kept 0 bases outside the gene matches. This CDR3 has 15 amino acids. Germline V gene lookup returns CDR1 LGHNA and CDR2 YSLEER. This CDR3 reads CASSQTGGSGNTIYF. DNA for the CDR3: TGCGCCAGCAGCCAAACAGGGGGCTCTGGAAACACCATATATTTT.

This clone turned up a few times. The rearrangement joins TRBV20-1 to TRBJ1-2, with no clear D. The CDR3 is 11 residues long. Trimming shortened V by 2 bases and J by 4 bases, and 5 bases separated the two germline ends. Germline CDR1 reads DFQATT; CDR2 reads SNEGSKA (reference sequence). In nucleotides, the CDR3 is TGCAGTGCTAGAAACAGCTATGGCTACACCTTC. Translation gives CSARNSYGYTF.

The chain has TRBV25-1 and TRBJ2-5; maybe TRBD2 (6 bases). CDR3 length: 14 amino acids. The germline CDR1 and CDR2 sequences are MGHDK and SYGVNS. V lost 7 bases, J lost 0 bases, and 12 bases lay in between. The CDR3: CASTAGAYQETQYF. The CDR3 nucleotides are TGTGCCAGCACAGCGGGTGCTTACCAAGAGACCCAGTACTTC. The complete variable domain, with remaining parts taken from reference TRBV25-1 and TRBJ2-5, reads EADIYQTPRYLVIGTGKKITLECSQTMGHDKMYWYQQDPGMELHLIHYSYGVNSTEKGDLSSESTVSRIRTEHFPLTLESARPSHTSQYLCASTAGAYQETQYFGPGTRLLVL.

A word on this clone: Given a much more abundant clone one base away, this may be a read error. The V call is TRBV4-2, the J call TRBJ1-4; D is possibly TRBD1 (5 bases). CDR3 length equals 15 residues. Per germline, CDR1 LGHNA and CDR2 YNFKEQ. Trimming removed 0 bases from V and 9 bases from J, with 14 bases in between. The CDR3 coding sequence is TGTGCCAGCAGCCAAGAGTTCGTCAGGGTCCAAAAACTGTTTTTT. This gives the protein CASSQEFVRVQKLFF.

J is TRBJ2-7 and V is TRBV2; 7 nucleotides align to TRBD1. With 6 bases clipped from V and 2 bases from J, the junction kept 10 bases outside the gene matches. In germline, CDR1 is SNHLY, CDR2 FYNNEI. The CDR3 covers 15 residues. CDR3: CASSEQGPHAYEQYF. The DNA for the CDR3 is TGTGCCAGCAGCGAACAGGGGCCTCATGCCTACGAGCAGTACTTC.

The sample holds a few counts of this clone. The rearrangement links TRBV6-6 to TRBJ2-1, with 7 bases that match TRBD2. Germline CDR1 is MNHNY and CDR2 is SVGAGI (reference sequence). V was pared by 2 bases and J by 10 bases, with 11 bases of the junction left unmatched. The CDR3 totals 15 residues. CDR3 amino acids: CASSYPMGGWEEQFF. In DNA form, the CDR3 reads TGTGCCAGCAGTTACCCCATGGGGGGGTGGGAAGAGCAGTTCTTC.

The genes are TRBV4-3 and TRBJ2-3, with D possibly matching TRBD1 (6 bases). The CDR3 is made up of 16 amino acids. Germline V gene sequence: CDR1 LGHNA, CDR2 YSLEER. V dropped 3 bases and J dropped 3 bases, with 16 bases sitting between them. CDR3 protein: CASSQTPTGLTDTQYF. CDR3 bases: TGCGCCAGCAGCCAGACACCGACAGGCTTAACAGATACGCAGTATTTT.

V gene TRBV5-4 combines with J gene TRBJ2-3, with TRBD1 matching 7 bases. Unmatched junction bases numbered 6, after V lost 4 bases and J lost 4 bases. The germline V gene has CDR1 SGHNT and CDR2 YYREEE (reference sequence). This CDR3 comprises 14 residues. The CDR3: CASSIRQGSDTQYF. For the CDR3, the DNA is TGTGCCAGCAGCATACGACAGGGTTCAGATACGCAGTATTTT.

There are a few counts of this clone. The chain is built from TRBV18 and TRBJ1-6, with 9 positions matching TRBD1. The CDR3 length is 15 residues. The J segment lost 7 bases and the V segment lost 5 bases, leaving 6 bases of the junction unmatched. CDR1 is KGHSH and CDR2 is LQKENI in the germline V gene. For the CDR3, the DNA is TGTGCCAGCTCATCCGGGACAGGGAGAAATTCACCCCTCCACTTT. This gives the protein CASSSGTGRNSPLHF.

The genes are TRBV2 and TRBJ2-5, with a weak D call TRBD2 (5 bases). The CDR3 loop spans 12 amino acids. Trimming left V 10 bases short and J 6 bases short, with 15 bases between. CDR1 and CDR2 from the germline V gene are SNHLY and FYNNEI. The CDR3 here is CATDSPGQTQYF. In DNA form, the CDR3 reads TGTGCCACGGACTCACCCGGACAGACCCAGTACTTC.

In its sample, this clone was seen a few times. The gene calls are TRBV6-6 and TRBJ2-7; TRBD1 matches 7 bases. The CDR3 sequence is 14 residues long. Germline CDR1 and CDR2: MNHNY and SVGAGI (reference sequence). Trimming cost V 5 bases and J 0 bases; bases outside gene matches: 4. The CDR3 bases are TGTGCCAGCAGTCACGGGACAGCCTCCTACGAGCAGTACTTC. Translation gives CASSHGTASYEQYF.

This chain connects TRBV18 to TRBJ1-5; unclear D gene. The CDR3 is 13 amino acids. Per the germline V gene, CDR1 is KGHSH and CDR2 is LQKENI. Deletions cut 3 bases from V and 6 bases from J, with 9 bases between. The CDR3 spells CASSPEESQPQHF. The CDR3 DNA reads TGTGCCAGCTCACCGGAGGAGTCTCAGCCCCAGCATTTT.

The gene calls are TRBV9 and TRBJ1-2; D is unresolved. Germline V lookup: CDR1 SGDLS, CDR2 YYNGEE. This CDR3 is 15 amino acids long. V was cut by 3 bases and J by 8 bases, with 20 bases left in between. The CDR3 nucleotides read TGTGCCAGCAGCGCACCGGAGCGAGGGTCCTACGGCTACACCTTC. It yields the protein CASSAPERGSYGYTF.

This chain links TRBV5-4 with TRBJ2-3, with 7 bases aligning to TRBD1. This CDR3 contains 15 residues. The junction had 10 bases not matched to a gene; V was cut back by 5 bases and J by 4 bases. Germline V gene sequence: CDR1 SGHNT, CDR2 YYREEE (reference sequence). The CDR3 bases are TGTGCCAGCAGAGACTTCGACAGGGACGCAGATACGCAGTATTTT. It specifies CASRDFDRDADTQYF.

This clone came up a few times. The CDR3 DNA sequence: TGTGCCAGCAGTGAAGCCACTAGTTACGATACGCAGTATTTT. Translation: CASSEATSYDTQYF. This chain connects TRBV2 to TRBJ2-3, with a weak D call TRBD2 (5 bases). This CDR3 has 14 residues. Per germline, CDR1 SNHLY and CDR2 FYNNEI. V dropped 0 bases and J dropped 6 bases, with 10 bases sitting between them.

This clone was recorded a few times. The same CDR3 is also encoded by other DNA sequences in this sample. V gene TRBV7-9 combines with J gene TRBJ2-1; TRBD2 might be the D (5 bases). The CDR3 extends over 16 amino acids. Germline V CDR1 and CDR2: SEHNR, FQNEAQ (reference sequence). Trimming cost V 5 bases and J 0 bases, with 14 bases left between them. The CDR3 protein is CASSLSLAGSYNEQFF. The CDR3, as DNA: TGTGCCAGCAGCCTCAGTCTGGCGGGCTCCTACAATGAGCAGTTCTTC.